These 23 T cell receptor beta chains were all obtained from the same sample, sequenced in a study of shared clonotypes between healthy human individuals. The assay was immunoSEQ multiplex PCR, and TCRdb's table has in-frame clones only and misses some. The data show 1 million to 1.3 million clones, around 78% seen once. The sequenced sample was memory CD4+ T cells from PBMCs. Subset given: CD45RA-negative fraction. Receptor source: a young man in good health. Some clones in this sample may be carry-over from other donors' samples.

This clone was counted at least ten times. The chain recombines TRBV28 with TRBJ2-3; no reliable D call. This CDR3 is built from 16 residues. Trimming took off 5 bases at V and 2 bases at J, with 17 bases between the two ends. Germline CDR1 is MDHEN and CDR2 is SYDVKM. CDR3 nucleotides: TGTGCCAGCAGTAGTGGAACTCTCTACCCCACAGATACGCAGTATTTT. This translates into CASSSGTLYPTDTQYF.

The chain uses TRBV27 and TRBJ1-2, with 8 positions matching TRBD1. The CDR3 sequence is 13 residues long. Trimming at V came to 1 base and at J to 8 bases, leaving 3 bases not matched to a gene. From germline, CDR1 is MNHEY and CDR2 SMNVEV (reference sequence). The CDR3 is CASSLWTGSGYTF. The CDR3 bases are TGTGCCAGCAGTTTATGGACAGGGTCAGGCTACACCTTC.

This chain uses TRBV5-4 with TRBJ2-3; weak D call: TRBD2 (6 bases). CDR1 SGHNT and CDR2 YYREEE come from the germline V gene (reference sequence). Between the trimmed V and J ends, which lost 6 bases and 6 bases, there was a span of 14 bases. The CDR3 is made up of 13 amino acids. CDR3 nucleotide sequence: TGTGCCAGCATGGGGGGATTCTGGGATACGCAGTATTTT. It is translated as CASMGGFWDTQYF. Variable domain in full (rest from reference TRBV5-4 and TRBJ2-3): ETGVTQSPTHLIKTRGQQVTLRCSSQSGHNTVSWYQQALGQGPQFIFQYYREEENGRGNFPPRFSGLQFPNYSSELNVNALELDDSALYLCASMGGFWDTQYFGPGTRLTVL.

As regards this clone: Other DNA sequences in the same sample also yield this CDR3. The chain employs TRBV5-1 and TRBJ2-1, with 13 bases lining up with TRBD2. CDR1 is SGHRS, CDR2 YFSETQ, per germline. Trimming at V came to 4 bases and at J to 8 bases, leaving 3 bases not matched to a gene. CDR3 size: 14 residues. The CDR3 is CASSLLAGGDEQFF. The CDR3 DNA reads as TGCGCCAGCAGCCTACTAGCGGGAGGGGATGAGCAGTTCTTC.

The rearrangement links TRBV18 to TRBJ2-1; a possible D gene is TRBD2 (6 bases). The CDR3 consists of 16 residues. Germline V gene sequence: CDR1 KGHSH, CDR2 LQKENI. Trimming cost V 3 bases and J 0 bases, with 12 bases left between them. CDR3 in amino acids: CASSPSTRSSYNEQFF. The DNA of the CDR3 is TGTGCCAGCTCACCTTCGACTAGAAGCTCCTACAATGAGCAGTTCTTC.

As DNA, the CDR3 is TGTGCCAGCAGCCAAGGCATGAACACTGAAGCTTTCTTT. Protein product: CASSQGMNTEAFF. The genes are TRBV4-2 and TRBJ1-1; unclear D gene. Germline lookup yields CDR1 LGHNA and CDR2 YNFKEQ. Trimming stripped 1 base from V and 0 bases from J, with 3 bases between. The CDR3 is 13 amino acids.

CDR3 protein: CASTLGLAGGEDTQYF. The DNA of the CDR3 is TGTGCCAGCACCCTGGGACTAGCGGGAGGGGAAGATACGCAGTATTTT. The chain uses TRBV2 and TRBJ2-3; 16 bases are shared with TRBD2. The CDR3 length is 16 residues. Per germline, CDR1 SNHLY and CDR2 FYNNEI. With V trimmed by 7 bases and J by 5 bases, 6 bases remained unmatched.

The chain has TRBV14 and TRBJ2-3; D is possibly TRBD1 (6 bases). V was clipped by 4 bases and J by 2 bases, with 16 bases between them. From germline, CDR1 is SGHDN and CDR2 FVKESK. The CDR3 runs 16 residues. This chain's CDR3 is CASSRTPGHYTDTQYF. The DNA for the CDR3 is TGTGCCAGCAGCCGAACACCGGGACACTACACAGATACGCAGTATTTT.

This clone has only a few counts. This chain joins TRBV7-2 and TRBJ2-1; D unclear. The CDR3 sequence is 13 residues long. Germline V gives CDR1 SGHTA, CDR2 FQGNSA. The V and J ends lost 6 bases and 1 base respectively, with 7 bases between them. The CDR3 nucleotides read TGTGCCAGCAGTGCCACTTCCTACAATGAGCAGTTCTTC. Translating gives CASSATSYNEQFF.

Comments on this clone: At the DNA level, this CDR3 is encoded by other sequences in the same sample as well. CDR3 region: CSVEGRGQGYGYTF. As DNA, the CDR3 is TGCAGCGTTGAGGGCAGGGGGCAGGGGTATGGCTACACCTTC. The genes are TRBV29-1 and TRBJ1-2, with 8 bases identical to TRBD1. CDR1 and CDR2 from the germline V gene are SQVTM and ANQGSEA. The CDR3 sequence is 14 residues long. V was clipped by 3 bases and J by 5 bases; unmatched bases: 8.

The chain employs TRBV18 and TRBJ2-7; a weak D match, TRBD1 (5 bases). The CDR3 consists of 13 residues. With 3 bases removed from V and 5 bases from J, the gap between germline ends came to 11 bases. Germline CDR1 is KGHSH and CDR2 is LQKENI. The CDR3 loop is CASSPTRQNEQYF. DNA of the CDR3: TGTGCCAGCTCACCGACACGACAGAACGAGCAGTACTTC.

This chain joins TRBV7-2 and TRBJ1-2, with D tentatively TRBD1 (6 bases). Germline V gene sequence: CDR1 SGHTA, CDR2 FQGNSA. Trimming stripped 1 base from V and 1 base from J, with 13 bases between. The CDR3 extends over 16 amino acids. The CDR3 is CASSLGGRGFNYGYTF. CDR3 coding DNA: TGTGCCAGCAGCTTAGGGGGAAGGGGGTTTAACTATGGCTACACCTTC.

This clone has just a few counts. The chain uses TRBV7-2 and TRBJ1-1; tentative D call: TRBD1 (6 bases). CDR3 length: 14 amino acids. Germline lookup yields CDR1 SGHTA and CDR2 FQGNSA. The V and J ends lost 4 bases and 5 bases respectively, with 14 bases between them. The CDR3: CASSSRGGMTEAFF. The CDR3, as DNA: TGTGCCAGCAGCTCCCGCGGGGGCATGACTGAAGCTTTCTTT.

This clone was found many times. The gene calls are TRBV2 and TRBJ1-3, with D unresolved. This CDR3 region has 12 residues. Germline V gene data show CDR1 as SNHLY and CDR2 as FYNNEI. The V end lost 7 bases, the J end lost 2 bases, and 6 bases lay between the germline ends. For the CDR3, the DNA is TGTGCCAGCATAGCAGCTGGAAACACCATATATTTT. Its translation is CASIAAGNTIYF.

This rearrangement joins TRBV30 to TRBJ2-7, with a weak D call TRBD2 (5 bases). Germline V CDR1 and CDR2: GTSNPN, SVGIG (reference sequence). Trimming pared 5 bases from V and 0 bases from J, leaving 8 bases between. This CDR3 is 12 amino acids long. CDR3 loop: CAWVGNSYEQYF. CDR3 nucleotide sequence: TGTGCCTGGGTCGGGAACTCCTACGAGCAGTACTTC.

This clone appeared a few times. This chain joins TRBV2 and TRBJ1-5; TRBD1 matches 10 bases. This CDR3 region has 14 residues. Germline V lookup: CDR1 SNHLY, CDR2 FYNNEI. The V gene end was trimmed by 4 bases and the J gene end by 5 bases; junction bases not matched to a gene: 2. The CDR3 region has the DNA TGTGCCAGCAGTGTAGACAGGGGGCATCAGCCCCAGCATTTT. This codes for CASSVDRGHQPQHF.

The chain is built from TRBV7-9 and TRBJ1-3; 9 bases line up with TRBD1. With V trimmed by 5 bases and J by 0 bases, 11 bases remained unmatched. The CDR3 has 18 residues. Per germline, CDR1 SEHNR and CDR2 FQNEAQ (reference sequence). CDR3 residues: CASSHNPGQGSSGNTIYF. CDR3 nucleotides: TGTGCCAGCAGCCACAACCCGGGACAGGGTTCCTCTGGAAACACCATATATTTT.

J is TRBJ2-1 and V is TRBV9; 13 bases align to TRBD2. The CDR3 has 18 residues. Germline CDR1 SGDLS, CDR2 YYNGEE. J gave up 6 bases and V 0 bases, and 9 bases lay outside the gene matches. The CDR3 here is CASSVGIQTSGRANEQFF. CDR3 DNA: TGTGCCAGCAGCGTAGGGATCCAAACTAGCGGGAGGGCCAATGAGCAGTTCTTC. Full variable domain (missing parts from reference TRBV9 and TRBJ2-1): DSGVTQTPKHLITATGQRVTLRCSPRSGDLSVYWYQQSLDQGLQFLIQYYNGEERAKGNILERFSAQQFPDLHSELNLSSLELGDSALYFCASSVGIQTSGRANEQFFGPGTRLTVL.

This clone turned up a few times. The chain couples TRBV5-1 to TRBJ2-4; TRBD2 might be the D (7 bases). V was clipped by 4 bases and J by 4 bases, with 27 bases between them. The CDR3 has 19 amino acids. Looked up from germline, CDR1 is SGHRS and CDR2 is YFSETQ. The CDR3 loop reads CASSPNSPRGAGEKNIQYF. CDR3 bases: TGCGCCAGCAGCCCGAACTCCCCCCGGGGGGCCGGGGAGAAAAACATTCAGTACTTC. The whole variable domain, remainder taken from reference TRBV5-1 and TRBJ2-4, is KAGVTQTPRYLIKTRGQQVTLSCSPISGHRSVSWYQQTPGQGLQFLFEYFSETQRNKGNFPGRFSGRQFSNSRSEMNVSTLELGDSALYLCASSPNSPRGAGEKNIQYFGAGTRLSVL.

The V and J genes are TRBV6-1 and TRBJ1-1; 9 positions agree with TRBD1. CDR1 and CDR2 from the germline V gene are MNHNS and SASEGT. With V trimmed by 7 bases and J by 5 bases, 8 bases remained unmatched. The CDR3 is made up of 14 amino acids. In nucleotides, the CDR3 is TGTGCCAGCACCCTGGACAGGGGCGATACTGAAGCTTTCTTT. Its translation is CASTLDRGDTEAFF.

This clone has ten or more counts. The same CDR3 can be traced to other DNA sequences in this sample. J is TRBJ1-2 and V is TRBV30; D possibly corresponds to TRBD1 (5 bases). Trimming took off 2 bases at V and 8 bases at J, with 12 bases between the two ends. The CDR3 has 12 residues. Germline V CDR1 and CDR2: GTSNPN, SVGIG (reference sequence). As DNA, the CDR3 is TGTGCCTGGAGTCGGGGACCCACCGGCTACACCTTC. Protein sequence: CAWSRGPTGYTF.

The V gene is TRBV5-1, the J gene TRBJ2-7, with 12 bases aligning to TRBD2. CDR3 length equals 16 residues. J lost 5 bases, V lost 0 bases, and 6 bases had no gene match. Germline V gives CDR1 SGHRS, CDR2 YFSETQ. The CDR3 sequence is CASSLGGLAGPNEQYF. The CDR3 nucleotides read TGCGCCAGCAGCTTGGGGGGACTAGCGGGCCCCAACGAGCAGTACTTC.

The chain links TRBV11-2 to TRBJ2-2, with D uncertain. V was clipped by 5 bases and J by 3 bases, with 13 bases between them. CDR1 is SGHAT, CDR2 FQNNGV, per germline. The CDR3 loop spans 15 amino acids. For the CDR3, the DNA is TGTGCCAGCAGCCCCAGCTTTTGGGACACCGGGGAGCTGTTTTTT. Protein: CASSPSFWDTGELFF. Full variable domain (rest looked up from reference TRBV11-2 and TRBJ2-2): EAGVAQSPRYKIIEKRQSVAFWCNPISGHATLYWYQQILGQGPKLLIQFQNNGVVDDSQLPKDRFSAERLKGVDSTLKIQPAKLEDSAVYLCASSPSFWDTGELFFGEGSRLTVL.